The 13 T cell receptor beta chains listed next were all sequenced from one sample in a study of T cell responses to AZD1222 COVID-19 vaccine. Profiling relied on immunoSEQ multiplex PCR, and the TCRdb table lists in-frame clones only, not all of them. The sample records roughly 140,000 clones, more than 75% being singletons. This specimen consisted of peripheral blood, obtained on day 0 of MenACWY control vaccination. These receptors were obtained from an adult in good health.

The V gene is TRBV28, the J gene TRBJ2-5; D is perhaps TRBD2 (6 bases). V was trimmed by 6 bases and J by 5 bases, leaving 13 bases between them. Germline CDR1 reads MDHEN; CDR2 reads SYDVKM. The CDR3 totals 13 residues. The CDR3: CASRPGDRETQYF. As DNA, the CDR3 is TGTGCCAGCAGACCGGGGGATAGGGAGACCCAGTACTTC.

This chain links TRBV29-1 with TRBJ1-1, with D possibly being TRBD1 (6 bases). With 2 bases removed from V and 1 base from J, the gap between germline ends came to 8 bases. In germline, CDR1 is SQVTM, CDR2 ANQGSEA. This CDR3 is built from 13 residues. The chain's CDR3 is CSVEQGPNTEAFF. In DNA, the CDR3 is TGCAGCGTTGAACAGGGGCCGAACACTGAAGCTTTCTTT.

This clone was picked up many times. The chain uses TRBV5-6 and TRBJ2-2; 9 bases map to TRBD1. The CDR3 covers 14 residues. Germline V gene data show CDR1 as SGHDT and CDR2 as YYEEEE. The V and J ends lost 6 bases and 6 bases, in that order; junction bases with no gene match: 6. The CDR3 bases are TGTGCCAGCACCTGGACAGGGGAAGCCGGGGAGCTGTTTTTT. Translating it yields CASTWTGEAGELFF. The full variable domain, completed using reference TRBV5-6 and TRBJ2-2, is DAGVTQSPTHLIKTRGQQVTLRCSPKSGHDTVSWYQQALGQGPQFIFQYYEEEERQRGNFPDRFSGHQFPNYSSELNVNALLLGDSALYLCASTWTGEAGELFFGEGSRLTVL.

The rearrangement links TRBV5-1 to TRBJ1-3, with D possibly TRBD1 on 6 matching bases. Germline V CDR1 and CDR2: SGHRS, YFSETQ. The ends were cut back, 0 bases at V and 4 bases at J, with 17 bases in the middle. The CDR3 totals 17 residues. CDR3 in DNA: TGCGCCAGCAGCTTGGGCGACAGGCCCCAGGTCGGAAACACCATATATTTT. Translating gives CASSLGDRPQVGNTIYF.

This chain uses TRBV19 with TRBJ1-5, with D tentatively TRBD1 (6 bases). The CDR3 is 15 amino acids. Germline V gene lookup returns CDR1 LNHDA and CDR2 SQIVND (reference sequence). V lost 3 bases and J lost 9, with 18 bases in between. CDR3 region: CASSMGRGTGGPQHF. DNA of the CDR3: TGTGCCAGTAGTATGGGGAGGGGGACGGGAGGGCCCCAGCATTTT.

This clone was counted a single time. The CDR3 sequence: CASSSKAGTGELFF. Written as DNA, the CDR3 is TGTGCCAGCAGCTCGAAAGCGGGAACCGGGGAGCTGTTTTTT. The rearrangement joins TRBV7-2 to TRBJ2-2; 7 bases agree with TRBD2. Germline CDR1 is SGHTA and CDR2 is FQGNSA. V shed 4 bases, J shed 5 bases, and the junction held 4 bases outside the gene matches. The length of the CDR3 is 14 residues.

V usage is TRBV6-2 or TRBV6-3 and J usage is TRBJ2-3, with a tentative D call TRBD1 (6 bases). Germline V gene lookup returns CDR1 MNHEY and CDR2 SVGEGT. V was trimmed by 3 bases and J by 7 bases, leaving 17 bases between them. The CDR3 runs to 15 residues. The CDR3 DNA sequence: TGTGCCAGCAGTTATGATGATGGGGGCTCAAATACGCAGTATTTT. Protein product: CASSYDDGGSNTQYF.

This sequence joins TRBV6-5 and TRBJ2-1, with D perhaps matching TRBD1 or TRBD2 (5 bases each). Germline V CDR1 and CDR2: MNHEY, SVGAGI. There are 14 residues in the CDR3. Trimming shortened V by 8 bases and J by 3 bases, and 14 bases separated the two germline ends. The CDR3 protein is CASLTRDGYNEQFF. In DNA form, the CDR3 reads TGTGCCAGCCTTACCCGGGACGGCTACAATGAGCAGTTCTTC.

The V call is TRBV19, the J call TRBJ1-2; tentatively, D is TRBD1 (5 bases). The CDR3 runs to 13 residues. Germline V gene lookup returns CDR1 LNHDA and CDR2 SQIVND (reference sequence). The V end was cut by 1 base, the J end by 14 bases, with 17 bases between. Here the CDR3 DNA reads TGTGCCAGTAGTATAGGGGGGACCAGCGCTGGGACCTTC. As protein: CASSIGGTSAGTF.

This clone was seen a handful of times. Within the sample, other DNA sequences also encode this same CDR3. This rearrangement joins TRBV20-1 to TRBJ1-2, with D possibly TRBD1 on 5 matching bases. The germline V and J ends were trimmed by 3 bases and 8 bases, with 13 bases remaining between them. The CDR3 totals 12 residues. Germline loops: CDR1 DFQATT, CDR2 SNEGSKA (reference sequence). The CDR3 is CSASPAGRGYTF. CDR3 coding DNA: TGCAGTGCTAGTCCGGCAGGGCGGGGCTACACCTTC.

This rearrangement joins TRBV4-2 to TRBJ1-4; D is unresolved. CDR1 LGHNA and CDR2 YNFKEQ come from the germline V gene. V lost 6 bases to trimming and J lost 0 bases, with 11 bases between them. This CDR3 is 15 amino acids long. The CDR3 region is CASRLTKSTNEKLFF. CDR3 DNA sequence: TGTGCCAGCAGATTAACGAAATCAACTAATGAAAAACTGTTTTTT.

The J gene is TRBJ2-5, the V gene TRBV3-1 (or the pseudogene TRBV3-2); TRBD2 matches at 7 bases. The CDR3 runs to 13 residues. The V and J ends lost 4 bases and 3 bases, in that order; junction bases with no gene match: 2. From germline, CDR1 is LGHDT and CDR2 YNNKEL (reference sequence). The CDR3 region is CASSRRGEETQYF. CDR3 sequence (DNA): TGTGCCAGCAGCCGACGGGGGGAAGAGACCCAGTACTTC.

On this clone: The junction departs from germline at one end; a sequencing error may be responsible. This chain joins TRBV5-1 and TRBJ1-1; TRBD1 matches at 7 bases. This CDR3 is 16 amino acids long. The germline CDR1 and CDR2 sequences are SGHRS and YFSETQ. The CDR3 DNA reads TGCGCCAGCAGCTTGGTTCCAGGGGGGCTGAAGACTGAAGCTTTCTTT. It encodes CASSLVPGGLKTEAFF. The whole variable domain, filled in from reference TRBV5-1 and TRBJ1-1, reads KAGVTQTPRYLIKTRGQQVTLSCSPISGHRSVSWYQQTPGQGLQFLFEYFSETQRNKGNFPGRFSGRQFSNSRSEMNVSTLELGDSALYLCASSLVPGGLKTEAFFGQGTRLTVV.